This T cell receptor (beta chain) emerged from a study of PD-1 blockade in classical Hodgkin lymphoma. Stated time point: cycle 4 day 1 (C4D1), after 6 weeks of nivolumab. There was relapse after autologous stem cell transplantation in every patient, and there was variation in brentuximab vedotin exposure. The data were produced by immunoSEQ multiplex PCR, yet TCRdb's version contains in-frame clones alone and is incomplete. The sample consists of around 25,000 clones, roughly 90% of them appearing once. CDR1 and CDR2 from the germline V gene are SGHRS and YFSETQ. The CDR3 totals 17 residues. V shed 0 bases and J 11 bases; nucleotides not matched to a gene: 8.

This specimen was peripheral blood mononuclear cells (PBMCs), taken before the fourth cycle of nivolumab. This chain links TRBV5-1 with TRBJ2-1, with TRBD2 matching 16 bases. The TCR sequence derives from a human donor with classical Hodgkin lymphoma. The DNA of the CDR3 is TGCGCCAGCAGCTTGGGGACCGGGACTAGCGGGAGGGCCCAGCAGTTCTTC. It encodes CASSLGTGTSGRAQQFF.